This T cell receptor (beta chain) derives from a study of shared clonotypes between healthy human individuals (dated by TCRdb to 2019 to 2021). Background for the entire study: A couple of women and a few men aged 18 to 49 years were included in the cohort. For each donor, CD4 naive and CD4 memory were each given three plates, CD8 naive was given two plates, and CD8 memory was given one plate. Blood TCR repertoires of five healthy adults were deeply sequenced to estimate repertoire size and the extent of clonotype sharing between individuals. Different laboratories and diverse techniques were used to prepare libraries and sequence TCR repertoires, to increase sequencing depth and limit assay-specific biases. Between about 0.85 and 10 billion PBMCs per donor were obtained by leukapheresis.

From its cysteine to its phenylalanine, the CDR3 spans 11 amino acids. Of all the DNA, just the CDR3 is kept, 33 bases in frame from base 1. Via the germline V gene (reference sequence), CDR1 is DFQATT and CDR2 SNEGSKA. Cut back by 1 base and 4 bases, the V and J ends lie 5 bases apart. What the authors observed across the whole study: Based on pairwise subsampling, the degree of clonotype sharing among donors was expected to be affected by sequencing depth. Because the study included a small number of donors, the genetic and exposure-history diversity represented was limited. Only blood was sampled, and tissue TCR repertoires likely differ from those in blood. About 4.5% of naive CD4, 3.5% of naive CD8, approximately 2% of memory CD4, and less than 0.45% of memory CD8 clonotypes were shared across a few donors. Even with the large sequencing depth, rarefaction of the sorted-subset datasets indicated that sequencing was incomplete. Compared with non-shared clonotypes, clonotypes shared by all four sorted-subset donors had higher generation probabilities. Naive subsets generally had larger estimated clonotype richness than memory subsets did.

CD8 naive samples were CD45RO-negative cells positively selected for CCR7, giving a CD45RA+CCR7+ population that excluded TemRA cells. Healthy HIV-negative adults with no recently reported acute infections or vaccinations were included as donors. Every donor was a Caucasian adult living in Nashville, Tennessee, USA. After blood collection by leukapheresis, PBMCs were isolated using Ficoll-Histopaque density gradient centrifugation and then cryopreserved in the vapor phase of liquid nitrogen. Analytical flow cytometry was used to check the purity and quantity of every magnetically sorted T cell population. Each sorted fraction had its genomic DNA isolated and then quantified by UV absorbance on a Nanodrop 2000c. On this clone: No antigen is known for it. No per-base quality is available; no much larger clone lies one base away. Distinct nucleotide sequences in the sample also encode this CDR3.

Using the deep immunoSEQ assay, TCR CDR3 regions were amplified from genomic DNA by multiplex PCR. Extracted genomic DNA from each cell subset was distributed evenly across all wells of several immunoSEQ 96-well plates, and each plate was treated as a replicate. For sorted subsets, about 200 ng genomic DNA, equal to about 30,000 T cell genomes, was loaded into each replicate PCR. The purified libraries were quantified using a Qubit 3.0 fluorometer, sized with a Bioanalyzer 2100, and then quantified again using the KAPA Library Quantification kit. Each immunoSEQ 96-well plate was sequenced on its own single-read 150-cycle Illumina NextSeq 550 flow cell. For the original study's pipeline: The immunoSEQ output contained only junctional sequences without quality scores, so filtering could not match that applied to full-length reads. To assign V/J genes and CDR3, sequences were annotated against IMGT germline references using PyIR, a Python wrapper for IgBLAST v1.9. Reads were filtered out if the reads had weak V/J assignments (E-value above 1e-6), no CDR3, stop codons, out-of-frame junctions, or ambiguous translated residues. A V3J clonotype was defined by an identical inferred V gene, J gene, and CDR3 amino acid sequence. The percentage overlap between two repertoires was calculated by dividing the number of shared unique clonotypes by the size of the smaller repertoire. Three approaches were used to assess repertoire richness: RTK rarefaction, the Chao1 estimator, and Recon v2.1 estimates of unobserved clonotypes. Generation probabilities were computed with OLGA for all TCRbeta clonotypes obtained by the gDNA method from four donors. TCRdb took this table from immuneACCESS and kept in-frame rearrangements with V and J called. Such tables lack part of the clones; where checked against another copy, unresolved V genes explain under half of the gap, and the rest is unexplained. V, J and clone size were drawn from that table, and D and trimming were deduced from the DNA. Present in this sample are 600,000 or so clones, approximately 95% of which were seen just once. The ten largest clones represent 0.11% of the sample.

The sample taken for sequencing was naive CD8+ T cells sorted from blood. Read against the paper, the sample's cell subset or site label means: CD45RA+CCR7+. The TCR was taken from a woman aged 25 to 39 in good health. The V and J segments used are TRBV20-1 and TRBJ2-7; the D gene is unclear. The CDR3 protein is CSARAGYEQYF. The DNA sequence is TGCAGTGCTAGAGCTGGGTACGAGCAGTACTTC.